The clone carrying this TCR beta chain appeared a single time. The data belong to a study of OX40 agonist ivuxolimab in advanced cancers. Using immunoSEQ multiplex PCR, the repertoire was profiled, and TCRdb retains in-frame clones only, with some absent. This sample has fewer than 80,000 clones, with over 75% found just once. Trimming took off 3 bases at V and 4 bases at J, with 13 bases between the two ends. The CDR3 is made up of 15 amino acids. Germline V gives CDR1 MNHEY, CDR2 SVGAGI. This clonotype originated in an adult with an advanced solid tumor such as melanoma, head and neck, liver or kidney cancer. The rearrangement uses TRBV6-5 and TRBJ1-3; no definite D call. Sequences were derived from CD4+ or CD8+ T cells sorted from blood, sampled in a trial of the OX40 agonist ivuxolimab. CDR3 nucleotides: TGTGCCAGCAGTTATCAAGGTGAAGTAGGAAACACCATATATTTT. It is translated as CASSYQGEVGNTIYF.